These 29 T cell receptor beta chains originate from one sample sequenced in a study of Ad26.COV2.S vaccination and SARS-CoV-2 variants. Sequencing was performed with immunoSEQ multiplex PCR; in TCRdb, only in-frame clones are kept and a portion is missing. The sample carries hundreds of thousands of clones, 80% to 95% recorded once. The treatment: roughly 20 received Ad26.COV2.S at low or high dose, single or two shots; about 5 received placebo; per-sample allocation not given. Sampling was performed 63 days after the first vaccine or placebo injection. The sample in question was peripheral blood, obtained in a trial of Ad26.COV2.S vaccine versus placebo. These receptors were taken from a person between 18 and 65 years old who received the Ad26.COV2.S COVID-19 vaccine or a placebo.

The V gene is TRBV12-3 or TRBV12-4, the J gene TRBJ2-1; D is unresolved. CDR3 size: 12 residues. V was shortened by 6 bases and J by 2 bases, with 5 bases between the two germline ends. CDR3 DNA: TGTGCCAGCAGGATTGCCTACAATGAGCAGTTCTTC. Protein: CASRIAYNEQFF.

V usage is TRBV19 and J usage is TRBJ1-5; 8 nucleotides match TRBD1. This CDR3 has 13 residues. CDR1 and CDR2 (germline): LNHDA, SQIVND (reference sequence). The ends lost 5 bases at V and 10 bases at J; junction bases unmatched: 7. CDR3 sequence: CASSFRGPQPQHF. The CDR3 DNA follows: TGTGCCAGTAGTTTCAGGGGGCCCCAACCCCAGCATTTT.

The rearrangement uses TRBV4-3 and TRBJ2-1; 13 bases are a match to TRBD2. CDR3 length equals 20 residues. The V segment lost 0 bases and the J segment 6 bases; nucleotides outside the gene matches: 14. CDR1 LGHNA and CDR2 YSLEER come from the germline V gene. The CDR3 region has the DNA TGCGCCAGCAGCCAAGAACCTACTGGGTGGCGGACTAGCGGGAGCAATGAGCAGTTCTTC. Encoded protein: CASSQEPTGWRTSGSNEQFF.

The chain recombines TRBV9 with TRBJ1-6; the D gene is possibly TRBD1 (5 bases). The ends were cut back, 0 bases at V and 9 bases at J, with 10 bases in the middle. CDR1 is SGDLS, CDR2 YYNGEE, per germline. The CDR3 runs 14 residues. The CDR3 DNA reads TGTGCCAGCAGCGTAGGGTTCCAGGGTTCACCCCTCCACTTT. It codes for CASSVGFQGSPLHF.

The gene calls are TRBV19 and TRBJ2-1, with D possibly matching TRBD1 (6 bases). V was clipped by 3 bases and J by 4 bases, with 10 bases between them. This CDR3 is 14 amino acids long. The germline gives CDR1 LNHDA, CDR2 SQIVND (reference sequence). CDR3 in amino acids: CASSIGTPYNEQFF. The DNA for the CDR3 is TGTGCCAGTAGTATCGGGACACCTTACAATGAGCAGTTCTTC.

The chain joins TRBV25-1 to TRBJ1-5; no clear D gene. In germline, CDR1 is MGHDK, CDR2 SYGVNS. The CDR3 loop spans 14 amino acids. With 4 bases removed from V and 4 bases from J, the gap between germline ends came to 11 bases. CDR3 amino acids: CASSGPTSNQPQHF. The CDR3 DNA is TGTGCCAGCAGTGGGCCTACCTCTAATCAGCCCCAGCATTTT.

This rearrangement joins TRBV2 to TRBJ2-1, with TRBD2 identical over 10 bases. The CDR3 covers 14 residues. Trimming removed 6 bases from V and 5 bases from J; junction bases left unmatched: 4. CDR1 and CDR2 from the germline V gene are SNHLY and FYNNEI. CDR3: CASRTLAGHNEQFF. The CDR3 DNA follows: TGTGCCAGCAGGACACTAGCGGGACACAATGAGCAGTTCTTC.

This sequence joins TRBV5-6 and TRBJ2-7; D unresolved. CDR1 SGHDT and CDR2 YYEEEE come from the germline V gene. V dropped 2 bases and J dropped 3 bases, with 9 bases sitting between them. This CDR3 is built from 13 residues. The chain's CDR3 is CASSFGSHYEQYF. In DNA, the CDR3 is TGTGCCAGCAGCTTCGGGTCCCACTACGAGCAGTACTTC.

The CDR3 protein is CASSETGGTQATNEKLFF. CDR3 DNA sequence: TGCGCCAGCAGCGAGACAGGGGGAACGCAAGCAACTAATGAAAAACTGTTTTTT. This chain joins TRBV10-2 and TRBJ1-4; 9 bases agree with TRBD1. The CDR3 is 18 amino acids. Germline V gives CDR1 WSHSY, CDR2 SAAADI. J was trimmed by 0 bases and V by 6 bases; bases with no gene match: 11.

As DNA, the CDR3 is TGTGCCATCAGAGAGCCGGGACAGGGGGGGAATGAGCAGTTCTTC. Protein sequence: CAIREPGQGGNEQFF. The chain is built from TRBV10-3 and TRBJ2-1; 11 positions agree with TRBD1. J was trimmed by 7 bases and V by 6 bases; bases with no gene match: 8. The CDR3 loop spans 15 amino acids. The germline CDR1 and CDR2 sequences are ENHRY and SYGVKD.

The chain couples TRBV4-3 to TRBJ1-4; 7 bases are a match to TRBD1. The germline V gene has CDR1 LGHNA and CDR2 YSLEER. Germline trimming cut 0 bases from V and 3 bases from J; bases unmatched to any gene: 13. The CDR3 is 19 amino acids. The CDR3 DNA reads TGCGCCAGCAGCCAAGAGTCCACCTCAGGGGGGCGGGCTAATGAAAAACTGTTTTTT. It encodes CASSQESTSGGRANEKLFF.

The genes are TRBV7-9 and TRBJ2-7; D gene uncertain. Trimming left V 1 base short and J 0 bases short, with 10 bases between. CDR1 and CDR2 (germline): SEHNR, FQNEAQ (reference sequence). The CDR3 consists of 15 residues. CDR3 sequence: CASSLDGSLSYEQYF. As DNA, the CDR3 is TGTGCCAGCAGCTTAGACGGATCCCTCTCCTACGAGCAGTACTTC.

This clone came up once. The chain joins TRBV6-5 to TRBJ2-7, with 11 nucleotides matching TRBD1. V was pared by 7 bases and J by 3 bases, with 5 bases of the junction left unmatched. The CDR3 is 14 residues long. CDR1 and CDR2 from the germline V gene are MNHEY and SVGAGI. The CDR3: CASTGGTGGYEQYF. The CDR3 coding sequence is TGTGCCAGCACCGGGGGGACAGGGGGCTACGAGCAGTACTTC.

This rearrangement joins TRBV5-6 to TRBJ1-6, with unresolved D. The V gene's germline CDR1 is SGHDT and CDR2 YYEEEE. The CDR3 is made up of 15 amino acids. V was trimmed by 1 base and J by 2 bases, leaving 7 bases between them. CDR3 in DNA: TGTGCCAGCAGCTTGTCCGGTGCCTATAATTCACCCCTCCACTTT. Amino acids: CASSLSGAYNSPLHF.

The chain employs TRBV4-2 and TRBJ2-7, with D unclear. Trimming left V 0 bases short and J 2 bases short, with 11 bases between. The CDR3 has 15 residues. Germline loops: CDR1 LGHNA, CDR2 YNFKEQ. The CDR3 nucleotides read TGTGCCAGCAGCCAAGATGGGCAGCTTACCTACGAGCAGTACTTC. Protein product: CASSQDGQLTYEQYF.

The rearrangement uses TRBV6-1 and TRBJ2-7; D not certain. This CDR3 spans 13 amino acids. Germline lookup yields CDR1 MNHNS and CDR2 SASEGT. Trimming stripped 3 bases from V and 9 bases from J, with 15 bases between. The CDR3 coding sequence is TGTGCCAGCAGTGACACAACAACTCTAACGCAGTACTTC. This encodes CASSDTTTLTQYF.

This chain links TRBV9 with TRBJ2-7; 7 bases line up with TRBD1. CDR3 length: 15 residues. The germline gives CDR1 SGDLS, CDR2 YYNGEE. V dropped 2 bases and J dropped 3; count of bases not matched to a gene: 8. DNA of the CDR3: TGTGCCAGCAGCGTTTCCGGGACAGACATCTACGAGCAGTACTTC. Amino acid sequence: CASSVSGTDIYEQYF.

The rearrangement uses TRBV7-9 and TRBJ2-3; D gene unclear. This CDR3 is 16 amino acids long. Trimming pared 1 base from V and 4 bases from J, leaving 15 bases between. Germline CDR1 reads SEHNR; CDR2 reads FQNEAQ (reference sequence). This chain's CDR3 is CASSLVGREYADTQYF. In nucleotides, the CDR3 is TGTGCCAGCAGCTTAGTCGGCCGTGAGTATGCAGATACGCAGTATTTT.

The chain recombines TRBV30 with TRBJ1-6; D gene ambiguous. Trimming took off 4 bases at V and 7 bases at J, with 14 bases between the two ends. Germline V gives CDR1 GTSNPN, CDR2 SVGIG (reference sequence). The CDR3 runs to 14 residues. The CDR3 loop is CAWKGGLGNSPLHF. CDR3 sequence (DNA): TGTGCCTGGAAAGGAGGTCTGGGGAATTCACCCCTCCACTTT.

The rearrangement uses TRBV30 and TRBJ2-5; 11 bases are a match to TRBD1. J lost 1 base, V lost 2 bases, and 3 bases had no gene match. CDR1 and CDR2 from the germline V gene are GTSNPN and SVGIG (reference sequence). This CDR3 is built from 15 residues. Written as DNA, the CDR3 is TGTGCCTGGAGTAGGGACAGGGGGTTCCAAGAGACCCAGTACTTC. The encoded protein is CAWSRDRGFQETQYF.

The V gene is TRBV6-4, the J gene TRBJ1-1; D is uncertain. The CDR3 has 13 residues. Per germline, CDR1 MRHNA and CDR2 SNTAGT. V dropped 6 bases and J dropped 2 bases, with 10 bases sitting between them. The CDR3 region is CASSRGFNTEAFF. CDR3 nucleotide sequence: TGTGCCAGCAGCCGGGGATTTAACACTGAAGCTTTCTTT.

The rearrangement uses TRBV12-3 or TRBV12-4 and TRBJ2-1; D remains ambiguous. This CDR3 region has 12 residues. The V and J ends lost 3 bases and 7 bases respectively, with 7 bases between them. CDR3 DNA: TGTGCCAGCAGTTTGATGGGGAATGAGCAGTTCTTC. This gives the protein CASSLMGNEQFF.

This chain links TRBV7-9 with TRBJ2-5; D assignment may be TRBD1 or TRBD2 (5 bases each). V gave up 1 base and J gave up 2 bases, with 20 bases separating them. Looked up from germline, CDR1 is SEHNR and CDR2 is FQNEAQ (reference sequence). CDR3 length equals 18 residues. The CDR3 loop is CASSLGWGGQHAQETQYF. The CDR3 DNA reads as TGTGCCAGCAGCTTAGGGTGGGGCGGGCAACATGCTCAAGAGACCCAGTACTTC.

CDR3 DNA sequence: TGTGCCAGCAGCTTAGGGAGCGGGGACAATGAGCAGTTCTTC. Its protein product is CASSLGSGDNEQFF. V is TRBV11-3 and J is TRBJ2-1, with 7 bases aligning to TRBD2. The CDR3 spans 14 residues. The trim removed 1 base at V and 5 bases at J, leaving 2 bases unmatched. The germline V gene has CDR1 SGHNT and CDR2 YENEEA.

The V call is TRBV6-6, the J call TRBJ1-1, with D possibly TRBD1 on 5 matching bases. The CDR3 is 13 amino acids. Trimming pared 1 base from V and 7 bases from J, leaving 10 bases between. Per germline, CDR1 MNHNY and CDR2 SVGAGI (reference sequence). The DNA for the CDR3 is TGTGCCAGCAGTTACTTCTCGGGGGTTGAAGCTTTCTTT. Residues: CASSYFSGVEAFF.

The V gene is TRBV5-5, the J gene TRBJ1-1; no reliable D call. The CDR3 has 15 amino acids. Looked up from germline, CDR1 is SGHKS and CDR2 is YYEKEE (reference sequence). Trimming pared 1 base from V and 2 bases from J, leaving 12 bases between. The CDR3 sequence: CASSLLPEGNTEAFF. CDR3 DNA sequence: TGTGCCAGCAGCTTGCTGCCCGAGGGCAACACTGAAGCTTTCTTT.

V gene TRBV18 combines with J gene TRBJ1-6; D not certain. Trimming took off 2 bases at V and 7 bases at J, with 15 bases between the two ends. The CDR3 sequence is 16 residues long. CDR1 and CDR2 (germline): KGHSH, LQKENI. The CDR3 loop reads CASSPSALGGNSPLHF. CDR3 DNA: TGTGCCAGCTCACCATCCGCGCTCGGAGGAAATTCACCCCTCCACTTT.

In its sample, this clone was seen a few times. The chain carries TRBV6-2 or TRBV6-3 and TRBJ1-6; 7 nucleotides line up with TRBD1. Per germline, CDR1 MNHEY and CDR2 SVGEGT. This CDR3 has 18 amino acids. The trim removed 0 bases at V and 9 bases at J, leaving 14 bases unmatched. In DNA, the CDR3 is TGTGCCAGCAGTTACTCGCGACTAAGGGACAGTGGAAGTTCACCCCTCCACTTT. It specifies CASSYSRLRDSGSSPLHF.

The gene calls are TRBV7-3 and TRBJ2-1, with D tentatively TRBD2 (6 bases). Germline V gene data show CDR1 as SGHTA and CDR2 as FQGTGA. V was trimmed by 3 bases and J by 3 bases, leaving 9 bases between them. This CDR3 contains 14 residues. The CDR3 DNA reads as TGTGCCAGCAGCTTCACCGGGAGCTACAATGAGCAGTTCTTC. Translating it yields CASSFTGSYNEQFF.